This T cell receptor (beta chain) was sequenced during a study of response to subunit inactivated influenza vaccine. TCRdb re-analysed the RT-PCR reads in MiXCR, keeping a single row per CDR3 protein. Of under 800,000 distinct CDR3 sequences listed, approximately 13% are singletons. Germline values: CDR1 SGHTA, CDR2 FQGNSA. Trimming cost V 1 base and J 12 bases, with 7 bases left between them. The CDR3 loop spans 12 amino acids. The sequence was collected from a man in his forties or fifties who received an inactivated influenza vaccine. The sequencing used PBMCs from blood, collected 14 days before vaccination. V usage is TRBV7-2 and J usage is TRBJ1-6; no firm D call. The CDR3: CASSLERLPLHF. CDR3 DNA sequence: TGTGCCAGCAGCTTAGAGCGCCTACCCCTCCACTTT.